This T cell receptor beta chain came from a study of shared clonotypes between healthy human individuals. Overall study context: Three plates each covered CD4 naive and memory; CD8 naive two, CD8 memory one.

The CDR3 is 15 amino acids. The V gene lost 2 bases and the J gene lost 5 bases, with 13 bases spanning the gap. Germline V gives CDR1 SGHAT, CDR2 FQNNGV. In the naive CD8 group, cells lacked CD45RO and were positively selected for CCR7, so terminally differentiated effector memory CD45RA+ cells were left out. TCRdb keeps only in-frame clones here, not all; method: immunoSEQ multiplex PCR. The sample yields about 2.1 million clones, just over 90% seen once. V and J are TRBV11-2 and TRBJ2-1; D is ambiguous. The sequenced material came from naive CD8+ T cells from PBMCs. The clonotype comes from a man aged 18-30 years in good health. Some clones in this sample may be carry-over from other donors' samples. CDR3: CASSLQLRQNNEQFF. CDR3 DNA: TGTGCCAGCAGCTTACAACTTCGACAAAACAATGAGCAGTTCTTC. The whole variable domain, remainder taken from reference TRBV11-2 and TRBJ2-1, is EAGVAQSPRYKIIEKRQSVAFWCNPISGHATLYWYQQILGQGPKLLIQFQNNGVVDDSQLPKDRFSAERLKGVDSTLKIQPAKLEDSAVYLCASSLQLRQNNEQFFGPGTRLTVL.